One sample yielded the 14 T cell receptor beta chains listed below, sequenced in a study of blood T cell repertoires in COVID-19. Profiled with immunoSEQ multiplex PCR; TCRdb holds only in-frame clones, not every one. This table holds 140,000 or so clones, approximately 88% found once. The source material was peripheral blood. The receptors shown here come from a human donor in a cohort sampled during active COVID-19.

The chain is built from TRBV27 and TRBJ1-2; D ambiguous. This CDR3 has 16 amino acids. Trimming removed 2 bases from V and 0 bases from J, with 13 bases in between. Per the germline V gene, CDR1 is MNHEY and CDR2 is SMNVEV (reference sequence). CDR3 residues: CASSLRQPRANYGYTF. The CDR3 DNA follows: TGTGCCAGCAGTTTAAGACAACCCAGAGCTAACTATGGCTACACCTTC.

This rearrangement joins TRBV3-1 (or the pseudogene TRBV3-2) to TRBJ1-3, with a tentative D call TRBD1 (5 bases). Per the germline V gene, CDR1 is LGHDT and CDR2 is YNNKEL (reference sequence). Trimming stripped 5 bases from V and 4 bases from J, with 18 bases between. The CDR3 covers 16 residues. The CDR3, as DNA: TGTGCCAGCAGCAAAAACCCCAGGGCTGCAGGAAACACCATATATTTT. Its protein is CASSKNPRAAGNTIYF.

The CDR3 spells CASSLGGSEAFF. In nucleotides, the CDR3 is TGTGCCAGCAGTTTAGGGGGGTCGGAAGCTTTCTTT. V gene TRBV27 combines with J gene TRBJ1-1; a possible D gene is TRBD1 (5 bases). Germline CDR1 and CDR2: MNHEY and SMNVEV (reference sequence). The germline V and J ends were trimmed by 2 bases and 8 bases, with 9 bases remaining between them. The CDR3 totals 12 residues.

This clone was detected only once. This chain uses TRBV5-6 with TRBJ2-6; 12 nucleotides line up with TRBD1. The junction had 5 bases not matched to a gene; V was cut back by 0 bases and J by 4 bases. Germline CDR1 reads SGHDT; CDR2 reads YYEEEE. The CDR3 has 18 residues. The CDR3 nucleotides are TGTGCCAGCAGCTTGGCGGGACAGGGGGCGTACGGGGCCAACGTCCTGACTTTC. Translating it yields CASSLAGQGAYGANVLTF.

The rearrangement uses TRBV10-3 and TRBJ2-2; 7 bases are a match to TRBD2. CDR1 and CDR2 (germline): ENHRY, SYGVKD. V was clipped by 11 bases and J by 3 bases; unmatched bases: 6. The CDR3 has 13 residues. The CDR3 spells CASTAGDTGELFF. Written as DNA, the CDR3 is TGTGCCTCAACCGCGGGAGACACCGGGGAGCTGTTTTTT.

CDR3 amino acids: CASSPRGGGWYV. The CDR3 nucleotides are TGTGCCAGCAGCCCTCGTGGGGGAGGATGGTACGTC. The genes are TRBV11-2 and TRBJ2-7; D is possibly TRBD2 (6 bases). This CDR3 has 12 residues. V lost 5 bases and J lost 12, with 17 bases in between. Germline V lookup: CDR1 SGHAT, CDR2 FQNNGV.

This chain uses TRBV5-1 with TRBJ2-2; 7 bases match TRBD1. After removal of 0 bases from V and 4 bases from J, the junction contained 6 bases not matched to a gene. Per the germline V gene, CDR1 is SGHRS and CDR2 is YFSETQ. The CDR3 totals 16 residues. The DNA for the CDR3 is TGCGCCAGCAGCTTGGAAGGGGGCGCGAGCACCGGGGAGCTGTTTTTT. It yields the protein CASSLEGGASTGELFF.

This chain joins TRBV6-2 or TRBV6-3 and TRBJ1-5; 10 bases agree with TRBD1. After removal of 0 bases from V and 6 bases from J, the junction contained 11 bases not matched to a gene. CDR1 MNHEY and CDR2 SVGEGT come from the germline V gene. CDR3 length equals 18 residues. The CDR3 is CASSYSRRGQGMIQPQHF. CDR3 nucleotide sequence: TGTGCCAGCAGTTACTCTCGAAGGGGACAGGGGATGATTCAGCCCCAGCATTTT.

J is TRBJ2-5 and V is TRBV18, with 7 nucleotides matching TRBD2. The V segment lost 3 bases and the J segment 5 bases; nucleotides outside the gene matches: 9. Germline V gene data show CDR1 as KGHSH and CDR2 as LQKENI. This CDR3 spans 15 amino acids. The CDR3 bases are TGTGCCAGCTCACCGGCGGAGAACGGGGGGGAGACCCAGTACTTC. Translating it yields CASSPAENGGETQYF.

The chain uses TRBV18 and TRBJ1-4, with D maybe TRBD1 (6 bases). Germline values: CDR1 KGHSH, CDR2 LQKENI. The CDR3 has 16 amino acids. V was shortened by 3 bases and J by 4 bases, with 15 bases between the two germline ends. CDR3 amino acids: CASSPQQGVGNEKLFF. The CDR3 DNA sequence: TGTGCCAGCTCACCTCAACAGGGTGTCGGTAATGAAAAACTGTTTTTT.

The chain combines TRBV4-2 with TRBJ1-1; no clear D gene. V dropped 0 bases and J dropped 4 bases, with 9 bases sitting between them. Germline lookup yields CDR1 LGHNA and CDR2 YNFKEQ. This CDR3 is built from 14 residues. The CDR3 nucleotides read TGTGCCAGCAGCCAAGATCCGGGGAGCACTGAAGCTTTCTTT. This encodes CASSQDPGSTEAFF.

The rearrangement joins TRBV11-2 to TRBJ2-2; no definite D call. This CDR3 spans 14 amino acids. Germline lookup yields CDR1 SGHAT and CDR2 FQNNGV. V was shortened by 2 bases and J by 7 bases, with 11 bases between the two germline ends. CDR3 nucleotides: TGTGCCAGCAGCTTAACGTCCATGAGCGGGGAGCTGTTTTTT. Its protein product is CASSLTSMSGELFF. The entire variable domain, with the rest obtained from reference TRBV11-2 and TRBJ2-2, is as follows: EAGVAQSPRYKIIEKRQSVAFWCNPISGHATLYWYQQILGQGPKLLIQFQNNGVVDDSQLPKDRFSAERLKGVDSTLKIQPAKLEDSAVYLCASSLTSMSGELFFGEGSRLTVL.

The CDR3 nucleotides are TGCGCCAGCAGCTCTTCGGGGGGGAACACTGAAGCTTTCTTT. Amino acids: CASSSSGGNTEAFF. The chain combines TRBV5-1 with TRBJ1-1, with D possibly TRBD1 on 5 matching bases. This CDR3 region has 14 residues. CDR1 SGHRS and CDR2 YFSETQ come from the germline V gene. The V end was cut by 3 bases, the J end by 1 base, with 10 bases between.

The genes are TRBV11-2 and TRBJ1-2; D may be TRBD1 (6 bases). This CDR3 is 15 amino acids long. Germline assignment: CDR1 SGHAT and CDR2 FQNNGV. V was pared by 4 bases and J by 0 bases, with 12 bases between. Here the CDR3 reads CASSYSRGANYGYTF. In nucleotides, the CDR3 is TGTGCCAGCAGCTATTCCAGGGGAGCTAACTATGGCTACACCTTC. The entire variable domain, with the rest obtained from reference TRBV11-2 and TRBJ1-2, is as follows: EAGVAQSPRYKIIEKRQSVAFWCNPISGHATLYWYQQILGQGPKLLIQFQNNGVVDDSQLPKDRFSAERLKGVDSTLKIQPAKLEDSAVYLCASSYSRGANYGYTFGSGTRLTVV.